These T cell receptor beta chains were read from a single sample in a study of cytomegalovirus exposure and HLA in healthy donors. The data were produced by immunoSEQ multiplex PCR, yet TCRdb's version contains in-frame clones alone and is incomplete. In the table there are 90,000 to 150,000 clones, nearly 65% of which are singletons. The sample comprised PBMCs. The receptors stem from a man aged 35-49 years in good health and CMV-seropositive. CDR3s include the opening cysteine and the closing phenylalanine or tryptophan. The D gene is left open where the match is weak. The size field is filled for only some rows; it gives once, few, many or a size class.

V	size	D	J	CDR3	DNA
TRBV7-9	.	TRBD1	TRBJ1-4	CASSLGTGDEKLFF	TGTGCCAGCAGCTTAGGGACAGGGGATGAAAAACTGTTTTTT
TRBV5-4	.	TRBD1	TRBJ1-2	CASSTGQGAGYGYTF	TGTGCCAGCAGCACGGGACAGGGGGCCGGCTATGGCTACACCTTC
TRBV7-9	few	TRBD2	TRBJ2-1	CASSQDLWGGFRFEQFF	TGTGCCAGCAGCCAAGACTTATGGGGGGGTTTTCGTTTTGAGCAGTTCTTC
TRBV11-2	.	TRBD1	TRBJ2-7	CASSWGQGGYEQYF	TGTGCCAGCAGCTGGGGACAGGGGGGCTACGAGCAGTACTTC
TRBV7-3	few	.	TRBJ1-1	CASSLLARGPNTEAFF	TGTGCCAGCAGCTTACTTGCCAGGGGTCCAAACACTGAAGCTTTCTTT
TRBV6-1	few	TRBD1	TRBJ1-6	CASSGQGAVNSPLHF	TGTGCCAGCAGCGGACAGGGGGCAGTTAATTCACCCCTCCACTTT
TRBV11-2	.	.	TRBJ1-1	CASSSNRIEAFF	TGTGCCAGCAGCTCCAACAGGATAGAAGCTTTCTTT
TRBV7-2	.	TRBD1	TRBJ1-5	CASRRDRGSPQHF	TGTGCCAGCAGGCGAGACAGGGGCTCGCCCCAGCATTTT
TRBV5-1	.	.	TRBJ1-2	CASSLGRDYGYTF	TGCGCCAGCAGCTTGGGACGGGACTATGGCTACACCTTC
TRBV7-7	.	.	TRBJ2-7	CASSLGHGGAYEQYF	TGTGCCAGCAGCTTAGGACACGGAGGGGCCTACGAGCAGTACTTC
TRBV2	few	TRBD2	TRBJ2-2	CASRRTSGTNTGELFF	TGTGCCAGCAGACGTACTAGCGGGACGAACACCGGGGAGCTGTTTTTT
TRBV15	few	.	TRBJ2-5	CATSRDSQETQYF	TGTGCCACCAGCAGGGACAGTCAAGAGACCCAGTACTTC
TRBV6-1	.	TRBD1	TRBJ1-5	CASRGTGAQPQHF	TGTGCCAGCAGAGGGACAGGCGCTCAGCCCCAGCATTTT
TRBV7-9	.	.	TRBJ1-4	CSSSPTDEKLFF	TGTTCCAGCAGTCCGACTGATGAAAAACTGTTTTTT
TRBV9	.	.	TRBJ2-7	CASSPTISWEQYF	TGTGCCAGCTCGCCGACAATCTCCTGGGAGCAGTACTTC
TRBV4-2	.	TRBD1	TRBJ1-2	CASSQERDRARRGRDGYTF	TGTGCCAGCAGCCAGGAGAGGGACAGGGCAAGAAGGGGAAGGGATGGCTACACCTTC
TRBV5-4	.	.	TRBJ2-3	CASSSGLRTDTQYF	TGTGCCAGCAGCTCGGGACTCCGCACAGATACGCAGTATTTT
TRBV5-1	.	.	TRBJ1-1	CASSFGPEAFF	TGCGCCAGCAGCTTTGGCCCTGAAGCTTTCTTT
TRBV7-9	.	TRBD1	TRBJ1-5	CASSVGTAYSNQPQHF	TGTGCCAGCAGCGTCGGGACAGCTTATAGCAATCAGCCCCAGCATTTT
TRBV9	.	.	TRBJ2-2	CASSEGRGGWDTGELFF	TGTGCCAGCAGCGAGGGCAGGGGCGGATGGGACACCGGGGAGCTGTTTTTT
TRBV5-1	few	TRBD1	TRBJ1-1	CASSLGTGVIGYTEAFF	TGCGCCAGCAGCTTGGGGACAGGGGTAATCGGATACACTGAAGCTTTCTTT
TRBV7-9	.	.	TRBJ1-5	CSSSLGGQPQHF	TGTTCCAGCAGCCTCGGGGGTCAGCCCCAGCATTTT
TRBV6-6	.	.	TRBJ2-5	CAGAQRIDEETQYF	TGTGCCGGGGCGCAAAGAATAGACGAAGAGACCCAGTACTTC
TRBV6-5	few	TRBD2	TRBJ2-1	CASSYSWGGYNEQFF	TGTGCCAGCAGTTACTCGTGGGGGGGATACAATGAGCAGTTCTTC
TRBV7-2	few	TRBD2	TRBJ2-1	CASSPGRGEGEQFF	TGTGCCAGCAGCCCGGGACGGGGGGAGGGTGAGCAGTTCTTC
TRBV4-2	.	.	TRBJ2-3	CASSQDLAPGTDTQYF	TGTGCCAGCAGCCAAGATTTAGCCCCCGGGACAGATACGCAGTATTTT
TRBV11-2	.	TRBD1	TRBJ2-2	CASSIGQGARTGELFF	TGTGCCAGCAGCATAGGACAGGGGGCACGCACCGGGGAGCTGTTTTTT
TRBV11-2	.	.	TRBJ2-2	CASSPRALNTGELFF	TGTGCCAGCAGCCCCCGAGCCCTAAACACCGGGGAGCTGTTTTTT
TRBV5-4	.	TRBD2	TRBJ2-3	CASSPSGRAGTDTQYF	TGTGCCAGCAGCCCGAGCGGGAGGGCCGGCACAGATACGCAGTATTTT
TRBV2	.	TRBD1	TRBJ1-2	CASSAPGQGGIWRNYGYTF	TGTGCCAGCAGTGCCCCGGGACAGGGGGGAATTTGGCGTAACTATGGCTACACCTTC
TRBV13	.	TRBD1	TRBJ2-7	CASSSGQADTYEQYF	TGTGCCAGCAGCTCCGGACAGGCCGATACCTACGAGCAGTACTTC
TRBV7-8	.	TRBD1	TRBJ2-7	CASSSGQGVQQYF	TGTGCCAGCAGCTCTGGACAGGGGGTACAGCAGTACTTC
TRBV5-6	few	TRBD2	TRBJ2-2	CASSFLSGGETGELFF	TGTGCCAGCAGCTTTCTAAGCGGGGGGGAGACCGGGGAGCTGTTTTTT
TRBV10-3	.	TRBD1	TRBJ1-2	CAITGTGTNYGYTF	TGTGCCATCACCGGGACAGGTACTAACTATGGCTACACCTTC
TRBV6-1	.	TRBD2	TRBJ2-5	CASRWTSGGDKTQYF	TGTGCCAGCAGGTGGACTAGCGGGGGGGATAAGACCCAGTACTTC
TRBV11-2	.	.	TRBJ2-7	CASSLDVNWGRVLEQYF	TGTGCCAGCAGCTTAGATGTCAACTGGGGGCGGGTCTTGGAGCAGTACTTC
TRBV6-5	few	.	TRBJ2-7	CASRERDEQYF	TGTGCCAGCAGGGAGCGCGACGAGCAGTACTTC
TRBV5-1	.	TRBD1	TRBJ2-7	CASSLGQGGIEQYF	TGCGCCAGCAGCCTCGGACAGGGGGGGATCGAGCAGTACTTC
TRBV6-1	.	TRBD2	TRBJ2-5	CASSELAGGQETQYF	TGTGCCAGCAGTGAATTAGCGGGGGGCCAAGAGACCCAGTACTTC
TRBV6-5	.	.	TRBJ1-5	CASSYGQGTQPQHF	TGTGCCAGCAGTTACGGGCAGGGGACGCAGCCCCAGCATTTT
TRBV6-1	few	TRBD1	TRBJ1-2	CASSEANRGQGRQPNYGYTF	TGTGCCAGCAGTGAAGCTAATAGAGGACAGGGTCGACAGCCTAACTATGGCTACACCTTC
TRBV11-1	few	TRBD1	TRBJ2-5	CASSLGSGQGLGETQYF	TGTGCCAGCAGCTTAGGATCCGGACAGGGACTGGGAGAGACCCAGTACTTC
TRBV27	few	TRBD1	TRBJ1-2	CASSGVDRGHGGYTF	TGTGCCAGCAGTGGGGTGGACAGGGGGCATGGTGGCTACACCTTC
TRBV11-2	.	.	TRBJ2-5	CASSLGGDETQYF	TGTGCCAGCAGCTTAGGAGGTGATGAGACCCAGTACTTC
TRBV7-3	.	TRBD1	TRBJ2-2	CASSETRDRESGELFF	TGTGCCAGCAGCGAAACCCGGGACAGGGAATCCGGGGAGCTGTTTTTT
TRBV18	.	TRBD2	TRBJ2-7	CASSRTPGLTGGSYEQYF	TGTGCCAGCTCACGAACCCCGGGACTTACGGGAGGCTCCTACGAGCAGTACTTC
TRBV7-6	.	.	TRBJ2-3	CASSTQSSTDTQYF	TGTGCCAGCAGCACACAGAGTAGCACAGATACGCAGTATTTT
TRBV10-3	few	.	TRBJ1-3	CAISEFAGNSGNTIYF	TGTGCCATCAGTGAGTTTGCGGGCAACTCTGGAAACACCATATATTTT
TRBV27	few	.	TRBJ2-3	CASSGINTDTQYF	TGTGCCAGCAGCGGGATAAACACAGATACGCAGTATTTT
TRBV9	.	TRBD2	TRBJ2-3	CASSVAPLAGLDTQYF	TGTGCCAGCAGCGTAGCCCCCCTAGCGGGATTAGATACGCAGTATTTT
TRBV7-9	once	.	TRBJ2-7	CASSLLESSYEQYF	TGTGCCAGCAGCTTACTGGAGAGCTCCTACGAGCAGTACTTC
TRBV7-9	.	.	TRBJ2-3	CASSKGGGTDTQYF	TGTGCCAGCAGCAAAGGGGGGGGCACAGATACGCAGTATTTT
TRBV6-4	few	.	TRBJ1-2	CASRPESLGVNGYTF	TGTGCCAGCAGGCCAGAGTCGCTAGGGGTGAATGGCTACACCTTC
TRBV27	.	.	TRBJ1-5	CASSSGNNQPQHF	TGTGCCAGCAGTTCAGGGAACAATCAGCCCCAGCATTTT
TRBV11-3	.	TRBD2	TRBJ2-1	CASSLFFSGTNNEQFF	TGTGCCAGCAGCTTATTCTTTAGCGGGACCAACAATGAGCAGTTCTTC